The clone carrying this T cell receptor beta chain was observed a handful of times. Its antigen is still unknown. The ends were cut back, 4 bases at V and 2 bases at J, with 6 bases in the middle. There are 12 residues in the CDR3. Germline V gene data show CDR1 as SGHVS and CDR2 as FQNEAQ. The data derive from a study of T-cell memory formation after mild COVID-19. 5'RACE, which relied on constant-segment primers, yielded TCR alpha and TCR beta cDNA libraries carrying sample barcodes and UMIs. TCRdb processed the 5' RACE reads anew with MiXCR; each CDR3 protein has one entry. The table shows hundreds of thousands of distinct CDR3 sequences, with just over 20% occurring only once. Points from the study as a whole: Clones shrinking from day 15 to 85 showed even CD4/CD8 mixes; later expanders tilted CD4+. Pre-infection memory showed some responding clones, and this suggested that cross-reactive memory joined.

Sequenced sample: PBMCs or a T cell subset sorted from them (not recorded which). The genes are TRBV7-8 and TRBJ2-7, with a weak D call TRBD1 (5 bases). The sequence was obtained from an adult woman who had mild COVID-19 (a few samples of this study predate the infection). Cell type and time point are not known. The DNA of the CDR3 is TGTGCCAGCAGCTCGGACACCTACGAGCAGTACTTC. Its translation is CASSSDTYEQYF.